This TCR beta chain was recovered during a study of CD8+ T cells in alopecia areata. General study points: Among the 100 top clones, expanded CD8+ clones, like scalp clonality, were significantly decreased by tofacitinib. Clarity of TCR sharing across patients fell short of that in mice, possibly HLA-related. Persistence in scalp and blood during tofacitinib was observed for many expanded lesional clones.

As regards this clone: Its target is unknown.

Trimming left V 5 bases short and J 0 bases short, with 12 bases between. The CDR3 covers 15 residues. The germline gives CDR1 SGHDN, CDR2 FVKESK. Treatment given: oral pan-JAK inhibitor, 5-10 mg twice daily. A FACSAria was used to sort CD4+ and CD8+ T cells. These cells came from PBMCs. As the sequencing template, cDNA was produced by extracting RNA and reverse transcribing it. TCRdb's copy holds only in-frame clones and misses some; the assay was immunoSEQ multiplex PCR. The sample comprises around 100,000 clones, 85% to 90% of which are singletons, and more than 9.5% rests with the top ten. The specimen comprised CD8+ T cells sorted from blood, sampled at approximately week 31, from a patient treated with tofacitinib. The V and J genes are TRBV14 and TRBJ2-3, with D hard to call. The sequence derives from a human donor with alopecia areata. Written as DNA, the CDR3 is TGTGCCAGCAGCTTCGGCGGATTTAGCACAGATACGCAGTATTTT. Its protein is CASSFGGFSTDTQYF.